This entry is about one T cell receptor (beta chain). The data derive from a study of blood T cell repertoires in COVID-19. The wider study: Samples taken during acute and convalescent COVID-19 were collected in the United States, Italy and Spain. In each case, the material was cDNA or gDNA derived from T cells, B-cell-depleted T cells, or PBMCs.

Original methodology: The assay estimated nucleated cells by amplifying reference gene primers. The table came from immunoSEQ multiplex PCR; TCRdb's copy has only in-frame clones and leaves some out. V, J and clone size reflect that table, while D and trimming were determined from the DNA. The table lists 150,000 to 200,000 clones, approximately 87% of them singletons. The CDR3 loop spans 12 amino acids. After removal of 3 bases from V and 7 bases from J, the junction contained 2 bases not matched to a gene. Germline assignment: CDR1 GTSNPN and CDR2 SVGIG (reference sequence). The sequence came from a woman aged 18-35 years who had recovered from COVID-19. The rearrangement joins TRBV30 to TRBJ2-2; 7 bases match TRBD1. The material sequenced was peripheral blood. The CDR3 is CAWRGQVGELFF. The CDR3 nucleotides read TGTGCCTGGAGAGGACAGGTCGGGGAGCTGTTTTTT. Looking up the rest from reference TRBV30 and TRBJ2-2 gives the full variable domain: SQTIHQWPATLVQPVGSPLSLECTVEGTSNPNLYWYRQAAGRGLQLLFYSVGIGQISSEVPQNLSASRPQDRQFILSSKKLLLSDSGFYLCAWRGQVGELFFGEGSRLTVL.